The rows below give T cell receptor beta chains drawn from one sample of a study of blood T cell repertoires in COVID-19. The assay was immunoSEQ multiplex PCR, and TCRdb's table has in-frame clones only and misses some. The table lists 300,000 or so clones, around 88% of them singletons, with under 2% in the top ten. Sample: peripheral blood. All receptors derive from a woman in her 50s with acute or convalescent COVID-19. Each CDR3 is given with its conserved first and last residue. D genes are given only for firm matches. Clone sizes are given selectively: once, few, many, or a class where the clone is expanded.

v_gene	d_gene	j_gene	abundance	CDR3aa	CDR3nt
TRBV27	NA	TRBJ1-6	NA	CARSSGVPYNSPLHF	TGTGCCAGAAGTAGCGGGGTCCCCTATAATTCACCCCTCCACTTT
TRBV6-4	TRBD1	TRBJ1-4	NA	CASSDFNANTGDATNEKLFF	TGTGCCAGCAGTGACTTCAATGCGAACACAGGGGACGCAACTAATGAAAAACTGTTTTTT
TRBV12-5	NA	TRBJ2-2	NA	CASGLGRTGELFF	TGTGCTAGTGGTTTGGGGAGGACCGGGGAGCTGTTTTTT
TRBV28	TRBD1	TRBJ2-7	NA	CASSYRGLGEQYF	TGTGCCAGCAGTTACAGGGGTCTCGGCGAGCAGTACTTC
TRBV6-5	TRBD1	TRBJ2-4	NA	CASSYTHRGAKNIQYF	TGTGCCAGCAGTTACACACACAGGGGAGCCAAAAACATTCAGTACTTC
TRBV18	NA	TRBJ2-1	NA	CASSPPDGRVYNEQFF	TGTGCCAGCTCACCACCGGACGGGAGAGTCTACAATGAGCAGTTCTTC
TRBV28	NA	TRBJ2-1	NA	CASSYTGNEQFF	TGTGCCAGCAGTTATACAGGGAATGAGCAGTTCTTC
TRBV28	NA	TRBJ1-1	few	CASRRTGTTNTEAFF	TGTGCCAGCAGACGAACAGGGACAACGAACACTGAAGCTTTCTTT
TRBV5-4	NA	TRBJ2-1	NA	CASSLGGQAWNEQFF	TGTGCCAGCAGCTTGGGGGGCCAAGCTTGGAATGAGCAGTTCTTC
TRBV3-1/TRBV3-2	TRBD2	TRBJ2-3	once	CASSQDTRGPGGDTQYF	TGTGCCAGCAGCCAAGATACCAGAGGTCCCGGGGGGGATACGCAGTATTTT
TRBV18	NA	TRBJ2-7	many	CASSPPAGGLEQYF	TGTGCCAGCTCACCACCGGCCGGGGGGCTCGAGCAGTACTTC
TRBV4-2	NA	TRBJ2-7	NA	CASSQGGLRLSDYEQYF	TGTGCCAGCAGCCAAGGGGGACTGAGATTGAGTGATTACGAGCAGTACTTC
TRBV27	NA	TRBJ2-5	once	CASGSGSGETQYF	TGTGCCAGCGGGAGCGGTTCCGGGGAGACCCAGTACTTC
TRBV7-9	NA	TRBJ2-7	NA	CASSPAGQVQYF	TGTGCCAGCAGCCCAGCGGGACAGGTTCAGTACTTC
TRBV5-1	NA	TRBJ2-5	NA	CASSYTGEMETQYF	TGCGCCAGCAGCTACACAGGAGAGATGGAGACCCAGTACTTC
TRBV4-1	NA	TRBJ2-7	NA	CASSQVHAGLAYEQYF	TGCGCCAGCAGCCAAGTCCACGCGGGATTAGCGTACGAGCAGTACTTC
TRBV28	TRBD1	TRBJ1-2	NA	CASIMDRENYGYTF	TGTGCCAGCATTATGGACAGGGAAAACTATGGCTACACCTTC
TRBV29-1	TRBD2	TRBJ2-2	NA	CSVAGLAGGLTGELFF	TGCAGCGTTGCGGGCCTAGCGGGAGGCCTCACCGGGGAGCTGTTTTTT
TRBV29-1	TRBD1	TRBJ1-5	NA	CSAGQGRHQPQHF	TGCAGCGCAGGACAGGGGAGGCATCAGCCCCAGCATTTT
TRBV15	TRBD2	TRBJ2-7	NA	CATSRDRLAGTHRPEQYF	TGTGCCACCAGCAGAGATAGACTAGCGGGTACACATCGTCCCGAGCAGTACTTC
TRBV19	NA	TRBJ2-1	NA	CASSPWDTEQFF	TGTGCCAGTAGTCCCTGGGACACCGAGCAGTTCTTC
TRBV12-3/TRBV12-4	NA	TRBJ2-1	NA	CASSRGSYNEQFF	TGTGCCAGCAGTCGGGGGTCTTACAATGAGCAGTTCTTC
TRBV5-1	NA	TRBJ1-1	NA	CASSLGGSLAPLNTEAFF	TGCGCCAGCAGCTTGGGTGGGTCATTAGCTCCTTTGAACACTGAAGCTTTCTTT
TRBV3-1/TRBV3-2	NA	TRBJ1-5	NA	CASSQGRGLGSNQPQHF	TGTGCCAGCAGCCAAGGCAGGGGTTTGGGGAGCAATCAGCCCCAGCATTTT
TRBV29-1	NA	TRBJ2-5	once	CSVSPSAETQYF	TGCAGCGTTTCGCCTAGCGCAGAGACCCAGTACTTC
TRBV7-6	TRBD2	TRBJ2-2	NA	CASSGWTSANTGELFF	TGTGCCAGCAGCGGGTGGACTAGCGCGAACACCGGGGAGCTGTTTTTT
TRBV5-1	NA	TRBJ1-6	NA	CASSPETANNSPLHF	TGCGCCAGCAGCCCGGAGACAGCAAATAATTCACCCCTCCACTTT
TRBV4-2	NA	TRBJ2-2	NA	CASSQDVGFSTGELFF	TGTGCCAGCAGCCAAGATGTCGGTTTTTCCACCGGGGAGCTGTTTTTT
TRBV24-1	TRBD2	TRBJ2-3	NA	CATSDSPGLAGELDTQYF	TGTGCCACCAGTGATTCTCCGGGACTAGCGGGAGAGCTAGATACGCAGTATTTT
TRBV6-2/TRBV6-3	TRBD2	TRBJ2-3	once	CASSPGGLADSTDTQYF	TGTGCCAGCAGTCCCGGGGGACTAGCGGATAGCACAGATACGCAGTATTTT
TRBV28	NA	TRBJ2-7	few	CASSLLNEQYF	TGTGCCAGCAGTTTGTTAAACGAGCAGTACTTC
TRBV28	TRBD2	TRBJ2-7	once	CASIPTSARDAEQYF	TGTGCCAGCATTCCGACTAGCGCGCGAGATGCCGAGCAGTACTTC
TRBV4-2	TRBD2	TRBJ2-1	NA	CASSHGTSGRFRNEQFF	TGTGCCAGCAGCCATGGGACTAGCGGGAGGTTTCGAAATGAGCAGTTCTTC
TRBV7-3	TRBD1	TRBJ1-2	NA	CASSATGGDYGYTF	TGTGCCAGCAGCGCAACAGGGGGGGACTATGGCTACACCTTC
TRBV5-6	TRBD1	TRBJ2-7	NA	CASETGNSYEQYF	TGTGCCAGCGAGACAGGGAACTCCTACGAGCAGTACTTC
TRBV5-1	NA	TRBJ1-4	NA	CASSLARAGPATNEKLFF	TGCGCCAGCAGCTTGGCCAGGGCAGGCCCCGCAACTAATGAAAAACTGTTTTTT
TRBV5-1	NA	TRBJ1-6	NA	CASSLKSDSPLHF	TGCGCCAGCAGCCTTAAATCTGATTCACCCCTCCACTTT
TRBV24-1	NA	TRBJ2-1	NA	CATSDLSPSSSYNEQFF	TGTGCCACCAGTGATTTGAGTCCGTCCAGCTCCTACAATGAGCAGTTCTTC
TRBV11-3	NA	TRBJ2-3	NA	CASSLELAEADTQYF	TGTGCCAGCAGCTTAGAGTTAGCGGAAGCAGATACGCAGTATTTT
TRBV5-4	TRBD2	TRBJ2-3	NA	CASSFAGGGADTQYF	TGTGCCAGCAGCTTCGCGGGAGGAGGGGCAGATACGCAGTATTTT
TRBV4-1	TRBD1	TRBJ1-6	NA	CASSQDRGNSPLHF	TGCGCCAGCAGCCAAGACAGGGGGAATTCACCCCTCCACTTT
TRBV10-3	NA	TRBJ2-1	NA	CAISVTSNEQFF	TGTGCCATCAGTGTTACTAGCAATGAGCAGTTCTTC
TRBV4-1	TRBD2	TRBJ2-2	NA	CASSRGGTSGTGELFF	TGCGCCAGCAGCCGAGGGGGGACTAGCGGTACCGGGGAGCTGTTTTTT
TRBV7-2	TRBD2	TRBJ2-7	NA	CASSPLSGRAGEQYF	TGTGCCAGCAGCCCTCTAAGCGGGAGGGCCGGCGAGCAGTACTTC
TRBV4-1	NA	TRBJ2-4	NA	CASSHTPAKNIQYF	TGCGCCAGCAGCCACACACCCGCCAAAAACATTCAGTACTTC
TRBV2	TRBD1	TRBJ1-5	NA	CASSQGQGANQPQHF	TGTGCCAGCAGTCAGGGACAGGGGGCGAATCAGCCCCAGCATTTT
TRBV27	TRBD2	TRBJ2-3	NA	CASSPGLAGRIRTDTQYF	TGTGCCAGCAGTCCCGGACTAGCGGGAAGGATTCGCACAGATACGCAGTATTTT
TRBV7-3	NA	TRBJ1-1	NA	CASSPQGNTEAFF	TGTGCCAGCAGCCCTCAGGGGAACACTGAAGCTTTCTTT
TRBV15	TRBD1	TRBJ2-3	NA	CATSRVGTGVSTDTQYF	TGTGCCACCAGCAGAGTAGGGACAGGGGTTAGCACAGATACGCAGTATTTT
TRBV28	TRBD1	TRBJ1-4	NA	CASTDSGGQGYEKLFF	TGTGCCAGCACCGACTCCGGAGGACAGGGATATGAAAAACTGTTTTTT
TRBV5-6	NA	TRBJ2-1	NA	CASSLDDAVGEQFF	TGTGCCAGCAGCTTGGACGATGCGGTTGGTGAGCAGTTCTTC
TRBV19	NA	TRBJ1-5	NA	CASPHGGYSNQPQHF	TGTGCCAGCCCGCACGGGGGGTATAGCAATCAGCCCCAGCATTTT
TRBV6-5	TRBD2	TRBJ2-5	NA	CASQAGGTKETQYF	TGTGCCAGTCAAGCGGGAGGGACAAAAGAGACCCAGTACTTC